These 26 T cell receptor beta chains were sequenced from one sample in a study of control samples from healthy donors and cancer patients. Assay: immunoSEQ multiplex PCR; the TCRdb copy retains only in-frame clones and omits some. The repertoire holds some 210,000 clones, with roughly nine tenths as singletons. The material sequenced was blood. Every receptor here comes from a man aged 30 to 39 in good health.

The V gene is TRBV5-8, the J gene TRBJ1-5; D might be TRBD1 (5 bases). Between the trimmed V and J ends, which lost 1 base and 0 bases, there was a span of 11 bases. Looked up from germline, CDR1 is SGHTS and CDR2 is YDEGEE. The CDR3 consists of 16 residues. In DNA form, the CDR3 reads TGTGCCAGCAGCTTGTACACAGGCTCTAGCAATCAGCCCCAGCATTTT. This sequence encodes CASSLYTGSSNQPQHF.

The chain is built from TRBV5-6 and TRBJ2-3, with 9 positions matching TRBD1. CDR1 is SGHDT, CDR2 YYEEEE, per germline. There are 16 residues in the CDR3. V shed 5 bases and J 0 bases; nucleotides not matched to a gene: 7. The CDR3 region has the DNA TGTGCCAGCAGGAACCGGGGACAGGGCAGCACAGATACGCAGTATTTT. Translated: CASRNRGQGSTDTQYF.

The chain joins TRBV2 to TRBJ2-3, with 11 bases identical to TRBD2. The germline gives CDR1 SNHLY, CDR2 FYNNEI. The CDR3 extends over 15 amino acids. J gave up 0 bases and V 6 bases, and 2 bases lay outside the gene matches. CDR3 region: CASRGLAASTDTQYF. The CDR3, as DNA: TGTGCCAGCAGGGGACTAGCGGCGAGCACAGATACGCAGTATTTT.

This rearrangement joins TRBV19 to TRBJ2-7; the match to TRBD2 covers 10 bases. This CDR3 is 17 amino acids long. Germline lookup yields CDR1 LNHDA and CDR2 SQIVND (reference sequence). The V and J ends lost 5 bases and 0 bases, in that order; junction bases with no gene match: 10. The CDR3: CASSSGWTSGYSYEQYF. CDR3 in DNA: TGTGCCAGTAGTTCAGGTTGGACTAGCGGCTACTCCTACGAGCAGTACTTC.

This chain uses TRBV15 with TRBJ2-6, with 10 bases aligning to TRBD1. V trimming: 2 bases; J trimming: 0 bases; junction bases outside the gene matches: 4. This CDR3 is 18 amino acids long. Looked up from germline, CDR1 is LNHNV and CDR2 is YYDKDF (reference sequence). CDR3 region: CATSRSRDRGSGANVLTF. The DNA for the CDR3 is TGTGCCACCAGCAGATCCCGGGACAGGGGCTCTGGGGCCAACGTCCTGACTTTC.

This chain connects TRBV19 to TRBJ2-1, with TRBD2 identical over 14 bases. This CDR3 has 18 residues. V trimming: 7 bases; J trimming: 0 bases; junction bases outside the gene matches: 8. Germline V gives CDR1 LNHDA, CDR2 SQIVND (reference sequence). This chain's CDR3 is CASTQGLAGGRSYNEQFF. For the CDR3, the DNA is TGTGCCAGTACCCAAGGACTAGCGGGGGGACGCTCCTACAATGAGCAGTTCTTC. The variable domain in full, with the rest retrieved from reference TRBV19 and TRBJ2-1, is DGGITQSPKYLFRKEGQNVTLSCEQNLNHDAMYWYRQDPGQGLRLIYYSQIVNDFQKGDIAEGYSVSREKKESFPLTVTSAQKNPTAFYLCASTQGLAGGRSYNEQFFGPGTRLTVL.

This chain uses TRBV4-2 with TRBJ2-7, with 8 positions matching TRBD2. The CDR3 covers 16 residues. After removal of 5 bases from V and 5 bases from J, the junction contained 14 bases not matched to a gene. Germline CDR1 LGHNA, CDR2 YNFKEQ. The CDR3 DNA is TGTGCCAGCAGCAAAAAAAGCACGGGGGGGCCGCACGAGCAGTACTTC. This sequence encodes CASSKKSTGGPHEQYF.

The genes are TRBV5-6 and TRBJ2-7; no firm D call. The germline gives CDR1 SGHDT, CDR2 YYEEEE. This CDR3 is 15 amino acids long. Trimming took 3 bases from V and 0 from J, leaving 13 bases between them. In DNA form, the CDR3 reads TGTGCCAGCAGCTCGGCCGTGGGTCGCTCCTACGAGCAGTACTTC. It encodes CASSSAVGRSYEQYF.

The genes are TRBV3-1 (or the pseudogene TRBV3-2) and TRBJ2-7; 9 bases align to TRBD1. Germline V CDR1 and CDR2: LGHDT, YNNKEL (reference sequence). This CDR3 has 15 residues. Trimming took 1 base from V and 4 from J; bases not matched to a gene: 5. The CDR3 DNA follows: TGTGCCAGCAGCCAAGCCAGGACAGGGGCGTACGAGCAGTACTTC. Protein sequence: CASSQARTGAYEQYF.

This chain uses TRBV28 with TRBJ2-7; possibly TRBD1 or TRBD2 for D (5 bases each). There are 20 residues in the CDR3. Between the trimmed V and J ends, which lost 2 bases and 0 bases, there was a span of 26 bases. Germline V CDR1 and CDR2: MDHEN, SYDVKM. The CDR3 bases are TGTGCCAGCAGTTTAACCGAGCCAGGGACCGATACGGCCCTCTCCTACGAGCAGTACTTC. As protein: CASSLTEPGTDTALSYEQYF.

This chain uses TRBV24-1 with TRBJ1-2; D not certain. The CDR3 totals 13 residues. Germline CDR1 reads KGHDR; CDR2 reads SFDVKD. Trimming took 6 bases from V and 0 from J, leaving 7 bases between them. The CDR3, as DNA: TGTGCCACCAGTACAGACCCTAACTATGGCTACACCTTC. Translating gives CATSTDPNYGYTF.

The V and J genes are TRBV15 and TRBJ1-5; no reliable D call. This CDR3 is built from 16 residues. Germline V gene data show CDR1 as LNHNV and CDR2 as YYDKDF (reference sequence). The V gene lost 11 bases and the J gene lost 0 bases, with 20 bases spanning the gap. CDR3 in amino acids: CAPPCSRSYSNQPQHF. CDR3 nucleotide sequence: TGTGCCCCCCCCTGCAGTAGATCTTATAGCAATCAGCCCCAGCATTTT.

This sequence joins TRBV19 and TRBJ2-6; D is ambiguous. The CDR3 runs 13 residues. Trimming removed 3 bases at V and 1 base at J, with 1 base between. The germline gives CDR1 LNHDA, CDR2 SQIVND (reference sequence). CDR3 protein: CASSMSGANVLTF. DNA of the CDR3: TGTGCCAGTAGTATGTCTGGGGCCAACGTCCTGACTTTC.

This chain connects TRBV7-9 to TRBJ1-6, with TRBD1 as a possible D gene (5 bases). CDR3 length equals 13 residues. Germline V gene sequence: CDR1 SEHNR, CDR2 FQNEAQ (reference sequence). V was shortened by 5 bases and J by 16 bases, with 18 bases between the two germline ends. The CDR3: CASSAIQDLQLHF. The CDR3 nucleotides are TGTGCCAGCAGCGCTATACAGGACCTCCAACTCCACTTT.

The chain is built from TRBV15 and TRBJ2-3; D uncertain. V lost 2 bases and J lost 3, with 9 bases in between. The CDR3 covers 14 residues. Per the germline V gene, CDR1 is LNHNV and CDR2 is YYDKDF (reference sequence). The CDR3 DNA reads as TGTGCCACCAGCAGACTAGTCGGTACAGATACGCAGTATTTT. Encoded protein: CATSRLVGTDTQYF.

The J gene is TRBJ1-6, the V gene TRBV14; possibly TRBD1 for D (6 bases). Germline lookup yields CDR1 SGHDN and CDR2 FVKESK. CDR3 size: 17 residues. V dropped 0 bases and J dropped 6 bases, with 15 bases sitting between them. CDR3 residues: CASSQDPTGPLNSPLHF. The CDR3 bases are TGTGCCAGCAGCCAAGATCCCACAGGGCCACTTAATTCACCCCTCCACTTT.

The sample holds a few counts of this clone. This sequence joins TRBV7-9 and TRBJ2-7, with unresolved D. V was shortened by 2 bases and J by 5 bases, with 13 bases between the two germline ends. Germline V gives CDR1 SEHNR, CDR2 FQNEAQ (reference sequence). This CDR3 region has 14 residues. CDR3 sequence: CASSLLAGTDEQYF. The CDR3 DNA reads as TGTGCCAGCAGCTTATTGGCAGGTACCGACGAGCAGTACTTC.

This clone was recorded only once. This sequence joins TRBV27 and TRBJ2-1; 7 nucleotides line up with TRBD2. Germline CDR1 reads MNHEY; CDR2 reads SMNVEV (reference sequence). This CDR3 comprises 16 residues. J gave up 7 bases and V 7 bases, and 16 bases lay outside the gene matches. In DNA form, the CDR3 reads TGTGCCAGCACCGACACTAGGACTAGGGCCCTGAATGAGCAGTTCTTC. As protein: CASTDTRTRALNEQFF.

The J gene is TRBJ1-4, the V gene TRBV3-1 (or the pseudogene TRBV3-2); 7 nucleotides agree with TRBD1. The CDR3 runs 17 residues. The germline V gene encodes CDR1 LGHDT and CDR2 YNNKEL (reference sequence). The ends lost 4 bases at V and 4 bases at J; junction bases unmatched: 12. The CDR3 region has the DNA TGTGCCAGCAGCCCGGGACAGCAGAACTTAAATAATGAAAAACTGTTTTTT. Protein: CASSPGQQNLNNEKLFF.

The gene calls are TRBV12-3 or TRBV12-4 and TRBJ2-2; TRBD1 might be the D (5 bases). V lost 6 bases to trimming and J lost 8 bases, with 10 bases between them. The CDR3 loop spans 12 amino acids. The CDR3 bases are TGTGCCAGCAGCCCTAGGGGTGGGGAGCTGTTTTTT. Amino acid sequence: CASSPRGGELFF.

The rearrangement links TRBV6-6 to TRBJ2-1, with TRBD1 matching 10 bases. Trimming took 5 bases from V and 6 from J; bases not matched to a gene: 4. Germline assignment: CDR1 MNHNY and CDR2 SVGAGI (reference sequence). The CDR3 totals 14 residues. The CDR3 DNA sequence: TGTGCCAGCAGTAAGACAGGGGGCCCCAATGAGCAGTTCTTC. It codes for CASSKTGGPNEQFF.

The rearrangement links TRBV11-3 to TRBJ2-1, with a tentative D call TRBD2 (6 bases). The CDR3 sequence is 14 residues long. Trimming took off 5 bases at V and 7 bases at J, with 15 bases between the two ends. The germline V gene has CDR1 SGHNT and CDR2 YENEEA. CDR3 in amino acids: CASSVGGMANEQFF. The CDR3 coding sequence is TGTGCCAGCAGCGTAGGAGGGATGGCAAATGAGCAGTTCTTC.

The J gene is TRBJ2-3, the V gene TRBV6-5; 7 bases are shared with TRBD1. Looked up from germline, CDR1 is MNHEY and CDR2 is SVGAGI. V shed 6 bases, J shed 2 bases, and the junction held 8 bases outside the gene matches. The CDR3 runs to 15 residues. The CDR3 DNA reads TGTGCCAGCAGCAACAGGGGCCACTACACAGATACGCAGTATTTT. Its protein is CASSNRGHYTDTQYF.

In the case of this clone: Other DNA sequences in this specimen translate into the identical CDR3. CDR3 bases: TGCGCCAGCAGCGGTACGGGTGCAACTAATGAAAAACTGTTTTTT. Its protein is CASSGTGATNEKLFF. The rearrangement joins TRBV5-1 to TRBJ1-4; D uncertain. The CDR3 is 15 residues long. Germline loops: CDR1 SGHRS, CDR2 YFSETQ. Trimming pared 4 bases from V and 0 bases from J, leaving 10 bases between.

The rearrangement uses TRBV14 and TRBJ2-3; a possible D gene is TRBD1 (5 bases). The CDR3 spans 17 residues. Trimming took off 0 bases at V and 3 bases at J, with 16 bases between the two ends. Germline CDR1 reads SGHDN; CDR2 reads FVKESK. Written as DNA, the CDR3 is TGTGCCAGCAGCCAAGAGTGGGCAGGGCGTCGGACAGATACGCAGTATTTT. It yields the protein CASSQEWAGRRTDTQYF.

The gene calls are TRBV25-1 and TRBJ2-3; 11 bases align to TRBD2. This CDR3 contains 17 residues. Germline trimming cut 1 base from V and 4 bases from J; bases unmatched to any gene: 7. Germline CDR1 MGHDK, CDR2 SYGVNS. The CDR3 nucleotides are TGTGCCAGCAGTGAATGGGTAGCGGGGGGGCCCGCAGATACGCAGTATTTT. Its protein is CASSEWVAGGPADTQYF.